The next 11 T cell receptor beta chains were all read from a single sample in a study of identical twins. MiXCR was run by TCRdb on the 5' RACE reads, yielding one entry per CDR3 protein. The sample includes about 250,000 distinct CDR3 sequences, 7.5% of them seen just once. These data were also reused for a study on yellow fever vaccine responses in identical twins.

Material: CD8+ T cells sorted from blood. All receptors derive from a woman aged 18-29 years in good health.

This chain uses TRBV13 with TRBJ2-1, with D perhaps TRBD2 (5 bases). V lost 3 bases, J lost 8 bases, and 17 bases lay in between. The CDR3 totals 15 residues. The germline CDR1 and CDR2 sequences are PRHDT and FYEKMQ (reference sequence). In nucleotides, the CDR3 is TGTGCCAGCAGCTTGAGGGATAGAGGTGACGATGAGCAGTTCTTC. Its translation: CASSLRDRGDDEQFF.

This clonotype appeared many times. This chain joins TRBV29-1 and TRBJ2-2; D unresolved. This CDR3 is 14 amino acids long. CDR1 is SQVTM, CDR2 ANQGSEA, per germline. Trimming removed 7 bases from V and 6 bases from J, with 18 bases in between. The DNA for the CDR3 is TGCAGCGCCGAGGCTCCTAACGGACCCGGGGAGCTGTTTTTT. Residues: CSAEAPNGPGELFF.

The rearrangement links TRBV20-1 to TRBJ2-3, with D uncertain. This CDR3 has 11 residues. V lost 5 bases to trimming and J lost 5 bases, with 8 bases between them. Germline-derived CDR1 and CDR2 are DFQATT and SNEGSKA (reference sequence). In DNA, the CDR3 is TGCAGTGCTTCCCCCCTAGATACGCAGTATTTT. Translating it yields CSASPLDTQYF.

This clonotype has more than one count but fewer than ten. The chain couples TRBV6-1 to TRBJ2-7, with 16 bases matching TRBD2. V lost 0 bases, J lost 2 bases, and 7 bases stayed unmatched. Germline CDR1 is MNHNS and CDR2 is SASEGT. The CDR3 loop spans 19 amino acids. The CDR3 sequence: CASSEAAGTSGRAPYEQYF. The CDR3 nucleotides are TGTGCCAGCAGTGAAGCGGCCGGGACTAGCGGGAGGGCCCCCTACGAGCAGTACTTC.

The genes are TRBV4-1 and TRBJ2-4; 7 bases agree with TRBD1. The V segment lost 1 base and the J segment 0 bases; nucleotides outside the gene matches: 3. The CDR3 spans 16 residues. Germline loops: CDR1 MGHRA, CDR2 YSYEKL. The chain's CDR3 is CASSQVQGRAKNIQYF. The CDR3 nucleotides read TGCGCCAGCAGCCAAGTACAGGGGAGAGCCAAAAACATTCAGTACTTC.

This clonotype has a handful of counts. This sequence joins TRBV7-9 and TRBJ2-1; TRBD2 matches 12 bases. The CDR3 runs to 16 residues. CDR1 and CDR2 (germline): SEHNR, FQNEAQ (reference sequence). J lost 4 bases, V lost 6 bases, and 7 bases had no gene match. The CDR3 DNA follows: TGTGCCAGCAGGTCCGGCGGACTAGCGGGATACAATGAGCAGTTCTTC. This encodes CASRSGGLAGYNEQFF.

About this clonotype: A much larger clone lies one base from this, so it may be a read error. This chain joins TRBV5-6 and TRBJ2-1, with a tentative D call TRBD2 (5 bases). V lost 1 base, J lost 6 bases, and 17 bases lay in between. Germline CDR1 SGHDT, CDR2 YYEEEE. This CDR3 is 16 amino acids long. The CDR3 bases are TGTGCCAGCAGCTTGTGGTGGGAGACCACCTTCAATGAGCAGTTCTTC. This gives the protein CASSLWWETTFNEQFF.

This clonotype was counted ten times or more. J is TRBJ2-7 and V is TRBV28; perhaps TRBD2 as D (5 bases). Trimming removed 3 bases at V and 6 bases at J, with 9 bases between. The CDR3 is 12 amino acids. Germline CDR1 is MDHEN and CDR2 is SYDVKM. This CDR3 is CASSFTGSEQYV. The DNA for the CDR3 is TGTGCCAGCAGTTTTACGGGGAGCGAGCAGTACGTC.

The rearrangement joins TRBV9 to TRBJ2-5; TRBD2 matches at 9 bases. V shed 0 bases, J shed 3 bases, and the junction held 18 bases outside the gene matches. The germline V gene has CDR1 SGDLS and CDR2 YYNGEE. The CDR3 consists of 20 residues. CDR3 nucleotides: TGTGCCAGCAGCGTAGTTGCATCGGCGGGAGGGGTGACACCGAAAGAGACCCAGTACTTC. As protein: CASSVVASAGGVTPKETQYF.

This clonotype appeared a few times. The rearrangement joins TRBV5-1 to TRBJ2-1, with TRBD2 matching over 12 bases. The J segment lost 4 bases and the V segment lost 0 bases, leaving 5 bases of the junction unmatched. Germline V gene data show CDR1 as SGHRS and CDR2 as YFSETQ. The CDR3 sequence is 17 residues long. The DNA of the CDR3 is TGCGCCAGCAGCTTGGCGGTCGGACTAGCGGGGTACAATGAGCAGTTCTTC. Amino acids: CASSLAVGLAGYNEQFF.

This clonotype appeared many times. The chain recombines TRBV7-9 with TRBJ2-5; 10 bases map to TRBD1. Per germline, CDR1 SEHNR and CDR2 FQNEAQ (reference sequence). The CDR3 runs 15 residues. J gave up 3 bases and V 5 bases, and 6 bases lay outside the gene matches. CDR3 sequence: CASSAPGTGEETQYF. DNA for the CDR3: TGTGCCAGCAGCGCGCCCGGGACAGGGGAAGAGACCCAGTACTTC.